This section outlines one TCR beta chain sequence together with its context. Libraries were prepared by immunoSEQ multiplex PCR; TCRdb keeps only in-frame clonotypes and omits some of them. The sample includes about 70,000 clones, approximately 94% of them seen just once. V lost 10 bases to trimming and J lost 5 bases; unmatched junction nucleotides: 8. From germline, CDR1 is SNHLY and CDR2 FYNNEI. The CDR3 length is 14 residues. The record originates from a study of T cell changes during pregnancy in multiple sclerosis. This specimen consisted of peripheral blood, obtained in the third trimester of pregnancy. The chain carries TRBV2 and TRBJ1-4; the match to TRBD1 covers 9 bases. The clonotype was recovered from a female donor with multiple sclerosis, enrolled in a pregnancy study. Here the CDR3 reads CATQTGTGNEKLFF. The CDR3 DNA sequence: TGTGCCACCCAAACCGGGACAGGGAATGAAAAACTGTTTTTT.